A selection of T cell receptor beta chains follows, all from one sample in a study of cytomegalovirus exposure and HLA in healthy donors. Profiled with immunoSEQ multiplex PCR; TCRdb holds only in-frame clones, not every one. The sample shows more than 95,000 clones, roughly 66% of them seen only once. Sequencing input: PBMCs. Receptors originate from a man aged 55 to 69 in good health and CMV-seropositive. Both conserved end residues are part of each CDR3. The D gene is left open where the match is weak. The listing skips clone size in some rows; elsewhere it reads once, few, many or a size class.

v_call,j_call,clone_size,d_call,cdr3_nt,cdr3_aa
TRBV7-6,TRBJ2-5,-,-,TGTGCCAGCAGCTTAGGAGACTCGCAAGAGACCCAGTACTTC,CASSLGDSQETQYF
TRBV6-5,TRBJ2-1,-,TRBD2,TGTGCCAGCAGTGGGACTAGAAGGCGCAATGAGCAGTTCTTC,CASSGTRRRNEQFF
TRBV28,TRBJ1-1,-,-,TGTGCCAGCACCGACAGGAACACTGAAGCTTTCTTT,CASTDRNTEAFF
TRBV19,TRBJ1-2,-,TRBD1,TGTGCCAGTAGTACCTTTGCAGGGGGCACGCTCGGCTATGGCTACACCTTC,CASSTFAGGTLGYGYTF
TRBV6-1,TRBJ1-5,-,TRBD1,TGTGCCAGCAGTCCCCCAGGGGGACAGCCCCAGCATTTT,CASSPPGGQPQHF
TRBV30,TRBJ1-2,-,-,TGTGCCTGGAGTGGAGGGAAAGGAGAAGCTAACTATGGCTACCCCTTC,CAWSGGKGEANYGYPF
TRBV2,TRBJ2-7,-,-,TGTGCCAGTGGGGGCCCTCACCTGTTC,CASGGPHLF
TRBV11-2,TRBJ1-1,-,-,TGTGCCAGCAGTCGAGGGACTGAAGCTTTCTTT,CASSRGTEAFF
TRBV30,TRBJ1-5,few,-,TGTGCCTGGAGTGTAGGCTTTGGGGGGGGGCAGCCCCAGCATTTT,CAWSVGFGGGQPQHF
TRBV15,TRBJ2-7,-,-,TGTGCCACCAGCGCGGAAAGAGGGATGTTGAGGGATACCTACGAGCAGTACTTC,CATSAERGMLRDTYEQYF
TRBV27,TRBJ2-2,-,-,TGTGCCAGCAGTTTGTACCTCAGGGAATCGAACACCGGGGAGCTGTTTTTT,CASSLYLRESNTGELFF
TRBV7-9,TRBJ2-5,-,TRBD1,TGTGCCAGCAGCCGACAGGGGGTGCGGGAGACCCAGTACTTC,CASSRQGVRETQYF
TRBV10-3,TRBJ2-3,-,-,TGTGCCATCAGTAATTTAGCAGATACGCAGTATTTT,CAISNLADTQYF
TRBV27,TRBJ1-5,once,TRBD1,TGTGCCAGCAGTCGTAGACAGGGATTTCAGCCCCAGCATTTT,CASSRRQGFQPQHF
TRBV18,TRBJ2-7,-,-,TGTGCCAGCTCACCTCGACAGGAAGACGGGGGGGAGCAGTACTTC,CASSPRQEDGGEQYF
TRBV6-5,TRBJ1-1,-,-,TGTGCCAGCAGTTACAGTGGAGGGCGGGGGACTGAAGCTTTCTTT,CASSYSGGRGTEAFF
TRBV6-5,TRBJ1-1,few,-,TGTGCCAGCGGTGTCGGGTTAAACGAAGCTTTCTTT,CASGVGLNEAFF
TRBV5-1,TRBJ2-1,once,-,TGCGCCAGCAGCTCGGACACTGCCTACAATGAGCAGTTCTTC,CASSSDTAYNEQFF
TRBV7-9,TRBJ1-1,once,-,TGTGCCAGCAGCTTTCTCTTCCGGGAGAGCACTGAAGCTTTCTTT,CASSFLFRESTEAFF